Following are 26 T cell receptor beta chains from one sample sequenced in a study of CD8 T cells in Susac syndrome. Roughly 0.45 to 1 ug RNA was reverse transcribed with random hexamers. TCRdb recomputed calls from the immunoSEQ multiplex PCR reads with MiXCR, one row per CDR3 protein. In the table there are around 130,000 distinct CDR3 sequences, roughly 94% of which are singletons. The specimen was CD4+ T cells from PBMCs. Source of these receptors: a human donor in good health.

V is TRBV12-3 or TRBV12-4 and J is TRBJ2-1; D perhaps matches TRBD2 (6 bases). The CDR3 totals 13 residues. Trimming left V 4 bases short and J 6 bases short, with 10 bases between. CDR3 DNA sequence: TGTGCCAGCAGTTCAGGACTACCCAATGAGCAGTTCTTC. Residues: CASSSGLPNEQFF.

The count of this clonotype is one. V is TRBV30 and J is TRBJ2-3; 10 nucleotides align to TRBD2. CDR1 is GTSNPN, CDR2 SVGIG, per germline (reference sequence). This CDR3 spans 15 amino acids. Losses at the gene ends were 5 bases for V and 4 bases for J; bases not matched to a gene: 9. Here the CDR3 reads CAWSQSSGRADTQYF. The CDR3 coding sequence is TGTGCCTGGTCTCAGTCTAGCGGGAGAGCAGATACGCAGTATTTT.

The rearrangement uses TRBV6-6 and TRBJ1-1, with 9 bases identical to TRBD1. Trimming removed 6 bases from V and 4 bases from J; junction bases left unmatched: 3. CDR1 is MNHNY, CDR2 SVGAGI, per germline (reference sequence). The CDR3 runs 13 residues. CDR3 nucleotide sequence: TGTGCCAGCAGGGACAGGGGATCCACTGAAGCTTTCTTT. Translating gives CASRDRGSTEAFF.

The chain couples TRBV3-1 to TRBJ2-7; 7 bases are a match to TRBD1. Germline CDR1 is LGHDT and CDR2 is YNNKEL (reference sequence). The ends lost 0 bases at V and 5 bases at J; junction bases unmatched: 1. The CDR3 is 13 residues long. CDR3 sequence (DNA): TGTGCCAGCAGCCAAGAACAGGGGAACGAGCAGTACTTC. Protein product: CASSQEQGNEQYF.

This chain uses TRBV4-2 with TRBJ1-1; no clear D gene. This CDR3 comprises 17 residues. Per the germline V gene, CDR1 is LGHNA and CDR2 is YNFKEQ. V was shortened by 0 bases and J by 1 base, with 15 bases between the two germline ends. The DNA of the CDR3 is TGTGCCAGCAGCCAAGAGGGTAACAGAATTCGGAACACTGAAGCTTTCTTT. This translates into CASSQEGNRIRNTEAFF.

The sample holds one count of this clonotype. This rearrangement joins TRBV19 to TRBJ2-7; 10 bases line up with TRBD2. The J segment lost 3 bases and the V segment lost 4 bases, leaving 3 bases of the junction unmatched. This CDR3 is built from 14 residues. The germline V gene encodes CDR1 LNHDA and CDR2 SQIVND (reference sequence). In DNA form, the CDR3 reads TGTGCCAGTAGTACTAGCGGGAGAGTCTACGAGCAGTACTTC. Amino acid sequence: CASSTSGRVYEQYF.

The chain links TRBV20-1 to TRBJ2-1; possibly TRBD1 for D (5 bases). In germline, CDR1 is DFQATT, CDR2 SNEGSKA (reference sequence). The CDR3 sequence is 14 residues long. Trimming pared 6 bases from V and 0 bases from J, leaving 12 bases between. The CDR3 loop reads CSAPTEYSYNEQFF. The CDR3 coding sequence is TGCAGTGCCCCGACAGAATACTCCTACAATGAGCAGTTCTTC.

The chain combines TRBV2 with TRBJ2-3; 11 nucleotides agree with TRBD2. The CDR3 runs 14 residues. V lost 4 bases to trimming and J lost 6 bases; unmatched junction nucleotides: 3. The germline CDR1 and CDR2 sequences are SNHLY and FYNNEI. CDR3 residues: CASSVSGREDTQYF. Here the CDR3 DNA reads TGTGCCAGCAGTGTTAGCGGGAGGGAGGATACGCAGTATTTT. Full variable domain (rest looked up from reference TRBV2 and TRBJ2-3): EPEVTQTPSHQVTQMGQEVILRCVPISNHLYFYWYRQILGQKVEFLVSFYNNEISEKSEIFDDQFSVERPDGSNFTLKIRSTKLEDSAMYFCASSVSGREDTQYFGPGTRLTVL.

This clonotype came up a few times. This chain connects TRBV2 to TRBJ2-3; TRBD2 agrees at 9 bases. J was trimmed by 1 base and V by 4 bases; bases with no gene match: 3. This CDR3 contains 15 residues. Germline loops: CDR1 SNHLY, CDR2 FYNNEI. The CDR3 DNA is TGTGCCAGCAGTGCCAGGACTAGCGGCACAGATACGCAGTATTTT. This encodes CASSARTSGTDTQYF.

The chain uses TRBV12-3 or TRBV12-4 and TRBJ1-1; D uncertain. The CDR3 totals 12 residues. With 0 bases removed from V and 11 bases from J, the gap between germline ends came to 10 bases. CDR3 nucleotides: TGTGCCAGCAGTTTAGCTCTGTTGGGGGCTTTCTTT. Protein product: CASSLALLGAFF.

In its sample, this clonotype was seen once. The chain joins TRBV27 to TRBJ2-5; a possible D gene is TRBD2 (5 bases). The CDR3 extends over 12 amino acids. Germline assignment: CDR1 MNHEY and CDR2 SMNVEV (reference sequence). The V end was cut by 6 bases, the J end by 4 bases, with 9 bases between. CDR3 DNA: TGTGCCAGCAGGGCGGGTGGAGAGACCCAGTACTTC. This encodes CASRAGGETQYF.

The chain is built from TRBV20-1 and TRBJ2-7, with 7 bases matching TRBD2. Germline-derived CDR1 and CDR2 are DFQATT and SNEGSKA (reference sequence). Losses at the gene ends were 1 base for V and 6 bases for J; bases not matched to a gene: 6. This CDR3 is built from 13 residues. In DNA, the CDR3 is TGCAGTGCTAGAGCTCGGACTAGTCGCGAGCAGTACTTC. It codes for CSARARTSREQYF.

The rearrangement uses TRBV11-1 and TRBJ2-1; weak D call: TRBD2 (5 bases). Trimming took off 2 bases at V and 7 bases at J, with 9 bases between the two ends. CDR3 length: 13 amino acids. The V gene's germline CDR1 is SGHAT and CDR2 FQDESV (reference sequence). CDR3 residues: CASSLLEGNEQFF. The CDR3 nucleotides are TGTGCCAGCAGCTTACTCGAGGGTAATGAGCAGTTCTTC.

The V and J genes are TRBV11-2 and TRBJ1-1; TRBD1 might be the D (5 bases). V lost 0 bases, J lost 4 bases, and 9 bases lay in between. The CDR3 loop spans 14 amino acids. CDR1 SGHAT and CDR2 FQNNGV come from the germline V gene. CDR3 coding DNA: TGTGCCAGCAGCTTAGATAATGGGGGCACTGAAGCTTTCTTT. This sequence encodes CASSLDNGGTEAFF. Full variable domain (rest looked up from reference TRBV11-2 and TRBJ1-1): EAGVAQSPRYKIIEKRQSVAFWCNPISGHATLYWYQQILGQGPKLLIQFQNNGVVDDSQLPKDRFSAERLKGVDSTLKIQPAKLEDSAVYLCASSLDNGGTEAFFGQGTRLTVV.

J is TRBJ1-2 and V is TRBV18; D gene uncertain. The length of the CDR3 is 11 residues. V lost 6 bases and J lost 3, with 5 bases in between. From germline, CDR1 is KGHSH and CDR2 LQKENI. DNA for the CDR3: TGTGCCAGCTCCGCGGACTATGGCTACACCTTC. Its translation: CASSADYGYTF.

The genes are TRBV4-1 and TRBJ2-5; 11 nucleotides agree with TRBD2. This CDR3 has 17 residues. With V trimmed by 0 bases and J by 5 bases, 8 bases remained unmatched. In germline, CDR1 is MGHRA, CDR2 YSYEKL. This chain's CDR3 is CASSQEGTSGGGETQYF. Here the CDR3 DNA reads TGCGCCAGCAGCCAAGAAGGGACTAGCGGCGGGGGGGAGACCCAGTACTTC.

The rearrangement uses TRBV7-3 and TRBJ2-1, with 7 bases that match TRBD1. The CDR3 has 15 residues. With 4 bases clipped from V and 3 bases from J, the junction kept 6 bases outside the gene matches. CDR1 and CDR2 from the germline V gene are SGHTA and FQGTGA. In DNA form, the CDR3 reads TGTGCCAGCAGCTCCGACAGGGCGAACTACAATGAGCAGTTCTTC. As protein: CASSSDRANYNEQFF.

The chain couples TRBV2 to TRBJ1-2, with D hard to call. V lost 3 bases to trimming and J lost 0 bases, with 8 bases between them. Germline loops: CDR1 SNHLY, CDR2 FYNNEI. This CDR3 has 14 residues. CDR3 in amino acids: CASSDIRSNYGYTF. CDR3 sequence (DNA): TGTGCCAGCAGTGATATTCGATCTAACTATGGCTACACCTTC.

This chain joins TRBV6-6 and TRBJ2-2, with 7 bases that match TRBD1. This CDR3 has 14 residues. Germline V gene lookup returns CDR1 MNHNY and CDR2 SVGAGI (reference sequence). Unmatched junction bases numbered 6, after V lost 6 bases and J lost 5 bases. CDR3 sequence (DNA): TGTGCCAGCAGAAACGGACAGGATACCGGGGAGCTGTTTTTT. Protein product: CASRNGQDTGELFF.

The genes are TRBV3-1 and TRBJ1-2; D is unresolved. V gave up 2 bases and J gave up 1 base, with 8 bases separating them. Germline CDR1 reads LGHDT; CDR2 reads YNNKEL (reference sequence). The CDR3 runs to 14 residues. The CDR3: CASSQRRGNYGYTF. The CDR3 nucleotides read TGTGCCAGCAGCCAACGACGGGGTAACTATGGCTACACCTTC.

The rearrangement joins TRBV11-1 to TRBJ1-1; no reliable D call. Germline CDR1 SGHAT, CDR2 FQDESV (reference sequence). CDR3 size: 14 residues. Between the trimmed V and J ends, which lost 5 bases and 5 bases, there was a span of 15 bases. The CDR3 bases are TGTGCCAGCAGCCCAGTGGGGAGCGGGACTGAAGCTTTCTTT. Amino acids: CASSPVGSGTEAFF.

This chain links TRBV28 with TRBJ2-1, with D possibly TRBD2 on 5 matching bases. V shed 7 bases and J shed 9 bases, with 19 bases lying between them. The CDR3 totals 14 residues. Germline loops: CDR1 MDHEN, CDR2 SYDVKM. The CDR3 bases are TGTGCCAGCAACCGTCTAGCAGGAACAATTGAGCAGTTCTTC. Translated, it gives CASNRLAGTIEQFF.

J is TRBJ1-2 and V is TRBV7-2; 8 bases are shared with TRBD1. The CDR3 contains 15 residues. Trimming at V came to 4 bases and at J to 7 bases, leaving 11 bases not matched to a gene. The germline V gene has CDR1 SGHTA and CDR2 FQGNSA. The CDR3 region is CASSSQTQTGAGYTF. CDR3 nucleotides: TGTGCCAGCAGCTCCCAAACCCAGACAGGGGCTGGCTACACCTTC.

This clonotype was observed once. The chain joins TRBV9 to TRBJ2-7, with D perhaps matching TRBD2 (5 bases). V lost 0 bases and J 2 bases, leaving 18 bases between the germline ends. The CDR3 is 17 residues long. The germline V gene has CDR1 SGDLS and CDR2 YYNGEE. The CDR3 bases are TGTGCCAGCAGCGTAGGCGGTGAGGGTCTCTTTACCTACGAGCAGTACTTC. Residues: CASSVGGEGLFTYEQYF.

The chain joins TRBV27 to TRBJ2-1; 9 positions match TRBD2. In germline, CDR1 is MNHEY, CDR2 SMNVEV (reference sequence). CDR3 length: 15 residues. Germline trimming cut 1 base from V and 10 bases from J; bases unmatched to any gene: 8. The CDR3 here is CASSLFSGTSNEQFF. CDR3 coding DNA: TGTGCCAGCAGTTTATTTTCCGGGACTAGCAACGAGCAGTTCTTC.

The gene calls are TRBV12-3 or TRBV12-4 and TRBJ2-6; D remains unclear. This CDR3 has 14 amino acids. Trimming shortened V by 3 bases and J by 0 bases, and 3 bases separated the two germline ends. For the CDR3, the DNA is TGTGCCAGCAGTTTTACCTCTGGGGCCAACGTCCTGACTTTC. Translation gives CASSFTSGANVLTF.